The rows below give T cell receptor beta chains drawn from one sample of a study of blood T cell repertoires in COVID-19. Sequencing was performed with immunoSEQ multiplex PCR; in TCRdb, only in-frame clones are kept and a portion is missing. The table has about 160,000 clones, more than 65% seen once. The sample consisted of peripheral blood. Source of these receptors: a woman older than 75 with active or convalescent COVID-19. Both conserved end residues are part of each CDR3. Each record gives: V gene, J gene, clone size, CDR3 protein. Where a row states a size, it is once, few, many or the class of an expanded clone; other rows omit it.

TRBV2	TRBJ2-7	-	CASRGRAGASYEQYF
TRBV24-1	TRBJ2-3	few	CATSTSGASLLDADTQYF
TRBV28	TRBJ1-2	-	CASSPPPVSGYGYTF
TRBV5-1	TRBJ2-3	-	CASGSGSGYTDTQYF
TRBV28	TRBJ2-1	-	CASRRQGSNEQFF
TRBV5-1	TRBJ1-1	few	CASSLEGKNTEAFF
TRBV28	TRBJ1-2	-	CASSSFPGQDYGYTF
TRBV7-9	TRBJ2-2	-	CASGLNTGELFF
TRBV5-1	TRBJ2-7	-	CASRPSTGTGFYEQYF
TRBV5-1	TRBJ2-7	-	CASSPAPAGGIYEQYF
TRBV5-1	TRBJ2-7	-	CASSFGLAGGVEQYF
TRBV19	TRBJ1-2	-	CASSTRMGQPMNYGYTF
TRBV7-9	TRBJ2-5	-	CASSFPPVRQETQYF
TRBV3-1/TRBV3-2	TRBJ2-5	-	CASSQQGYETQYF
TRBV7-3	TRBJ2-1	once	CASSLRSGYNEQFF
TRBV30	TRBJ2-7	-	CAWNSGRDSEQYF
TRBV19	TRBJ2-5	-	CASGTLGGQETQYF
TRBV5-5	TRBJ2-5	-	CASSFALGETQYF
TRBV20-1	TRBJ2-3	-	CSASLREGLTDTQYF
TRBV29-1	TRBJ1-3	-	CSVVAVSSGNTIYF
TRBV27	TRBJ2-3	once	CASSLSLGTDTQYF
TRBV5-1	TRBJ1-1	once	CASSLGQGTLDTEAFF
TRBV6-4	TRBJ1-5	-	CARPHPGQRPYSNQPQHF
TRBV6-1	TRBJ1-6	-	CASSEFSGESSYNSPLHF
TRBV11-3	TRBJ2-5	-	CASSRASKETQYF
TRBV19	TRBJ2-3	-	CASTQGVNTDTQYF
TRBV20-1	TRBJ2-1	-	CSASILALGEQFF
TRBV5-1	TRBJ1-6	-	CASSWQSRDSHNSPLHF
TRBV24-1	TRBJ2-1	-	CATSDLKTSGRDGEQFF
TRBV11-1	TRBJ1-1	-	CASSLATSGGAFF
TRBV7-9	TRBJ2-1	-	CASSLARREGLYNEQFF
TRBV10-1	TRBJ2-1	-	CASSDRGGYNEQFF
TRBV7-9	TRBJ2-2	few	CASSLTSGGELFF
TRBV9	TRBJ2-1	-	CASSVAGTSGLDEQFF
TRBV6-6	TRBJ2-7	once	CASTSGTSGSYEQYF
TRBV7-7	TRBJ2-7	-	CASSPGTDSYEQYF
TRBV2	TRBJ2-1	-	CASIVDYYSYNEQFF
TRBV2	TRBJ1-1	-	CASSWAGKTEAFF
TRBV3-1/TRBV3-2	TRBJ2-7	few	CASRGLAGLRYEQYF
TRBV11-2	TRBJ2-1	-	CASSLEQGSLNEQFF
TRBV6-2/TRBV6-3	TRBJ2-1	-	CASSLAALTYNEQFF
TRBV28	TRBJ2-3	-	CASSSTGAITDTQYF